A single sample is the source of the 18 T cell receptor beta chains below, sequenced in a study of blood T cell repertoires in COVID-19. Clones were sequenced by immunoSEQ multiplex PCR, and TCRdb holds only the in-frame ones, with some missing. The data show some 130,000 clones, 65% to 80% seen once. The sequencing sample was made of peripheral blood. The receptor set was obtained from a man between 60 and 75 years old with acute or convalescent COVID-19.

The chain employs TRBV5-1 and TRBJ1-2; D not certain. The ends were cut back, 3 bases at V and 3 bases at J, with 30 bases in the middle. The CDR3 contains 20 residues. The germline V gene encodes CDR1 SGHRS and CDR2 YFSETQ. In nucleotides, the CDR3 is TGCGCCAGCAGCTCCCCCGCGTTGGGGATAAGCTCGAGGGAGGACTATGGCTACACCTTC. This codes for CASSSPALGISSREDYGYTF.

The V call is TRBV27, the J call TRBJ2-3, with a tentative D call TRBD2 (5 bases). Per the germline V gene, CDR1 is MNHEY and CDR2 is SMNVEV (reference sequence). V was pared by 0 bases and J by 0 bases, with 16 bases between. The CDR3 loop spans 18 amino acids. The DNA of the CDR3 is TGTGCCAGCAGTTTATCGGCGGGCGCTCCCTTTAGCACAGATACGCAGTATTTT. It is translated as CASSLSAGAPFSTDTQYF.

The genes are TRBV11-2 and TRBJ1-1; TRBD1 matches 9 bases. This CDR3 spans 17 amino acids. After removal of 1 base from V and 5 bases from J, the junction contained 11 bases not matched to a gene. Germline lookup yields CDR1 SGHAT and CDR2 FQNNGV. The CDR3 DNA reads TGTGCCAGCAGCTTAGCGGGGACAGGGTTTTGGGGTACTGAAGCTTTCTTT. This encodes CASSLAGTGFWGTEAFF.

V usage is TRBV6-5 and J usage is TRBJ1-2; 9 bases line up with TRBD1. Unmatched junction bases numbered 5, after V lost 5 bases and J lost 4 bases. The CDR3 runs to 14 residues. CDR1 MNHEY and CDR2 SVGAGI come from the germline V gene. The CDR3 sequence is CASSKDRGGYGYTF. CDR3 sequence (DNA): TGTGCCAGCAGTAAGGACAGGGGAGGCTATGGCTACACCTTC.

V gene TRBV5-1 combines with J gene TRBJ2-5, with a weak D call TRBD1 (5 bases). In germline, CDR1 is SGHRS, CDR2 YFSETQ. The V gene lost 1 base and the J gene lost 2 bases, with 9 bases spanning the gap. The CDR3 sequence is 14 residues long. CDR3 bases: TGCGCCAGCAGCTTGTATCAGGGTCAAGAGACCCAGTACTTC. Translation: CASSLYQGQETQYF.

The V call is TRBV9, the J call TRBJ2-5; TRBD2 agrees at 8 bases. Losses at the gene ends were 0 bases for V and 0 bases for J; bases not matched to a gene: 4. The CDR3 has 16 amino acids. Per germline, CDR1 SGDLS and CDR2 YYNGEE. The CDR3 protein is CASSVDMGLDQETQYF. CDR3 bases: TGTGCCAGCAGCGTAGATATGGGACTAGACCAAGAGACCCAGTACTTC.

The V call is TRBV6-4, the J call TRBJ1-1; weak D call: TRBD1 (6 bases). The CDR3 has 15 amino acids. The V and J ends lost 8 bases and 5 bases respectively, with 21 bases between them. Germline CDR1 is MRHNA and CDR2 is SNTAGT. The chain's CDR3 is CASRSQDSPVTEAFF. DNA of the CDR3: TGTGCCAGCCGTTCCCAGGACAGTCCCGTGACTGAAGCTTTCTTT.

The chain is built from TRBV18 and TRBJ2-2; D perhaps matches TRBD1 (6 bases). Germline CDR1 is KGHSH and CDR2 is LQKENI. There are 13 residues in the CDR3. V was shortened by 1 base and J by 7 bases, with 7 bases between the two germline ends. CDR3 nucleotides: TGTGCCAGCTCACCACAGGGACACGGGGAGCTGTTTTTT. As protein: CASSPQGHGELFF.

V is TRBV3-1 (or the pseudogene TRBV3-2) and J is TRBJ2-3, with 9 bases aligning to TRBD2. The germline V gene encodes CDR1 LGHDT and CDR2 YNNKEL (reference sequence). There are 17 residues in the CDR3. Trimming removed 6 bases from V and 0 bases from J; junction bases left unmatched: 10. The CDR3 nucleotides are TGTGCCAGCAGTAGGAATAGCGGGGGACATAGCACAGATACGCAGTATTTT. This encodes CASSRNSGGHSTDTQYF.

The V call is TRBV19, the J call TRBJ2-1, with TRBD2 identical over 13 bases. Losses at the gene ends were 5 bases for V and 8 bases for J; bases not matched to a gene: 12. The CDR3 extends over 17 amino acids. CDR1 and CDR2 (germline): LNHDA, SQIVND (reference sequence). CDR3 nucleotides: TGTGCCAGTAGTCTCGCCGGGACTAGCGGGAAAGGGGATGAGCAGTTCTTC. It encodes CASSLAGTSGKGDEQFF. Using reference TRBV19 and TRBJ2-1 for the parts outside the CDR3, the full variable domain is DGGITQSPKYLFRKEGQNVTLSCEQNLNHDAMYWYRQDPGQGLRLIYYSQIVNDFQKGDIAEGYSVSREKKESFPLTVTSAQKNPTAFYLCASSLAGTSGKGDEQFFGPGTRLTVL.

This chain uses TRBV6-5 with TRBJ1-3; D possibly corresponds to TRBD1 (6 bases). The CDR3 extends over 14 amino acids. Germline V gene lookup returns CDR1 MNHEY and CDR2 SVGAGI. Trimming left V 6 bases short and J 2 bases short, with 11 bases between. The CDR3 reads CASRNRAAGNTIYF. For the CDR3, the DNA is TGTGCCAGCAGGAACAGGGCTGCTGGAAACACCATATATTTT.

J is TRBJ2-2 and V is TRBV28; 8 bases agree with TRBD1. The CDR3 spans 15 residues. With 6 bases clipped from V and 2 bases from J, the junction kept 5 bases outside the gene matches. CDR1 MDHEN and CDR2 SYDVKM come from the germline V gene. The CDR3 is CASRGGQVNTGELFF. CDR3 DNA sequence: TGTGCCAGCAGGGGGGGACAGGTTAACACCGGGGAGCTGTTTTTT.

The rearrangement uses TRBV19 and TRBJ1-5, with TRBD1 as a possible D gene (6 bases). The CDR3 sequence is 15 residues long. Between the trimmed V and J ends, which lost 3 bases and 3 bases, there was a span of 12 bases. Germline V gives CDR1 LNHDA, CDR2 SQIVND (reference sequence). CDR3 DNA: TGTGCCAGTAGTATGCGCAGGGGCTACAATCAGCCCCAGCATTTT. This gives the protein CASSMRRGYNQPQHF. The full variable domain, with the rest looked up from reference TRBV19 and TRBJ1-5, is DGGITQSPKYLFRKEGQNVTLSCEQNLNHDAMYWYRQDPGQGLRLIYYSQIVNDFQKGDIAEGYSVSREKKESFPLTVTSAQKNPTAFYLCASSMRRGYNQPQHFGDGTRLSIL.

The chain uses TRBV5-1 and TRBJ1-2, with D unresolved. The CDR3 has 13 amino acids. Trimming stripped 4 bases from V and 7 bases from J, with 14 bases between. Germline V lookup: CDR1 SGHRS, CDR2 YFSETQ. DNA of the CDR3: TGCGCCAGCAGCGAGATTTTGGAGGCTGGCTACACCTTC. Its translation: CASSEILEAGYTF.

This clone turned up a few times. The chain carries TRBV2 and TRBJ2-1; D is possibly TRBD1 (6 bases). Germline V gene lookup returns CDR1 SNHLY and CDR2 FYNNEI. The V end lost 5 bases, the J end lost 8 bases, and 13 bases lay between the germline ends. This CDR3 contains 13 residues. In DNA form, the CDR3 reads TGTGCCAGCAGTTACAGGGACATGGATGAGCAGTTCTTC. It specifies CASSYRDMDEQFF. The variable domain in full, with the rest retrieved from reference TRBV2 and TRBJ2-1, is EPEVTQTPSHQVTQMGQEVILRCVPISNHLYFYWYRQILGQKVEFLVSFYNNEISEKSEIFDDQFSVERPDGSNFTLKIRSTKLEDSAMYFCASSYRDMDEQFFGPGTRLTVL.

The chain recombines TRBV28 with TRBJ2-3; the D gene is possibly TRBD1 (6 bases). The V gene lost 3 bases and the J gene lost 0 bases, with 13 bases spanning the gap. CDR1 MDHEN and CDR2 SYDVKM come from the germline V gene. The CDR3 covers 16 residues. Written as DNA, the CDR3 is TGTGCCAGCAGTTTTGGTTTAGGACAGAGCACAGATACGCAGTATTTT. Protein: CASSFGLGQSTDTQYF.

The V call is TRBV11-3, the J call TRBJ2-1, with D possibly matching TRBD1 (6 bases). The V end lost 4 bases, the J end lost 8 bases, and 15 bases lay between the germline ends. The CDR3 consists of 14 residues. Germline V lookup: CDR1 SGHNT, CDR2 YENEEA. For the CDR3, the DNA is TGTGCCAGCAGCTCCAGGGGTAGCAGGGATGAGCAGTTCTTC. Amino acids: CASSSRGSRDEQFF. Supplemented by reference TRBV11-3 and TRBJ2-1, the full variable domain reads EAGVVQSPRYKIIEKKQPVAFWCNPISGHNTLYWYLQNLGQGPELLIRYENEEAVDDSQLPKDRFSAERLKGVDSTLKIQPAELGDSAVYLCASSSRGSRDEQFFGPGTRLTVL.

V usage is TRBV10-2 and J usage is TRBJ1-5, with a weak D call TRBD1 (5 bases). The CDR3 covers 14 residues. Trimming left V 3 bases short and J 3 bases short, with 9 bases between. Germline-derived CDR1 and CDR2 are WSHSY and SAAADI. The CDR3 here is CASSDRAINQPQHF. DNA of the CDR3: TGCGCCAGCAGTGACAGGGCGATCAATCAGCCCCAGCATTTT.